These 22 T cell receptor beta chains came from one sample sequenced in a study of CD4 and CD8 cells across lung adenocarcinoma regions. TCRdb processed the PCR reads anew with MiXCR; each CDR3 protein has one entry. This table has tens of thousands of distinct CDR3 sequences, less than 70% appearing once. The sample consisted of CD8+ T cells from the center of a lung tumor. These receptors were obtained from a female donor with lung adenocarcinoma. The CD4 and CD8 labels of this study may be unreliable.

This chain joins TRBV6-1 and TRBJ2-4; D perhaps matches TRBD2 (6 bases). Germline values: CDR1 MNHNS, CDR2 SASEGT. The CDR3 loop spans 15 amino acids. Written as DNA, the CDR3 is TGTGGCCGCGGTGCGGGGCTGTGGTCCAAAGACACGCAGTACTTC. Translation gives CGRGAGLWSKDTQYF.

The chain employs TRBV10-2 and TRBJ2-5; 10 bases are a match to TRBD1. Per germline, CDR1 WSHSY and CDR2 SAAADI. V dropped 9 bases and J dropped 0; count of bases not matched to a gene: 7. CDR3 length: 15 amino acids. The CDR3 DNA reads TGCGCCAGGAGACAGGGGGCCGGGGACCAAGAGACCCAGTACTTC. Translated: CARRQGAGDQETQYF.

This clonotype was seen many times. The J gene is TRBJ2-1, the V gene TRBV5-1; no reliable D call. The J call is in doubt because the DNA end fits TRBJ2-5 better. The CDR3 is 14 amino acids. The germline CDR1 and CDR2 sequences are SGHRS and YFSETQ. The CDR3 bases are TGCGCCAGCAGCTTTTCCCCCGACGGAGAGACCCAGTACTTC. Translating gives CASSFSPDGETQYF.

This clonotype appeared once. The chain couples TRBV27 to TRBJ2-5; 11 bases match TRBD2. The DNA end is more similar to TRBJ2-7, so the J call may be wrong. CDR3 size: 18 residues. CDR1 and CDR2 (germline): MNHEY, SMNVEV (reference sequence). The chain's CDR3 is CASSLSGRGLADPYEQYF. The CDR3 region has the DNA TGTGCCAGCAGTTTATCGGGACGGGGACTAGCGGATCCCTACGAGCAGTACTTC.

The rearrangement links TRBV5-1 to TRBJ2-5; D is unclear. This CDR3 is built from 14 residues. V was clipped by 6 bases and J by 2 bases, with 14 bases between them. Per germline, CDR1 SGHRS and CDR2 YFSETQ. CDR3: CASTMGSGQETQYF. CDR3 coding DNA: TGCGCCAGCACCATGGGGTCCGGTCAAGAGACCCAGTACTTC.

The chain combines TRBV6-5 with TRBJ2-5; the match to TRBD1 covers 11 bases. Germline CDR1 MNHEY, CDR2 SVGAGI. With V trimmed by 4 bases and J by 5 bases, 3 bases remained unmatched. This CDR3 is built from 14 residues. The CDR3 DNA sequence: TGTGCCAGCAGTTCGGACAGGGGGCGGGAGACCCAGTACTTC. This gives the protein CASSSDRGRETQYF.

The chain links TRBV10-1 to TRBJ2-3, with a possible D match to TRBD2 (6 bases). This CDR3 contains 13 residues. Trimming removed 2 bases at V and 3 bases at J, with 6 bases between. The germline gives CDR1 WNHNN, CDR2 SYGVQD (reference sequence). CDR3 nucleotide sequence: TGCGCCAGCAGTGAGGCGGGAACAGATACGCAGTATTTT. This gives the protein CASSEAGTDTQYF.

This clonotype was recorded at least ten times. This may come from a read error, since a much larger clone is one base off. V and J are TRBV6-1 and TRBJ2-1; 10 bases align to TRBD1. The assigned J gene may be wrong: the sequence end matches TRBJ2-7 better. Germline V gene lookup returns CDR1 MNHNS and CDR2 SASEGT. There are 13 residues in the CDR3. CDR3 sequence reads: CASNRQGANEQYF. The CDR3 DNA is TGTGCCAGCAACCGACAGGGGGCTAATGAGCAGTACTTC.

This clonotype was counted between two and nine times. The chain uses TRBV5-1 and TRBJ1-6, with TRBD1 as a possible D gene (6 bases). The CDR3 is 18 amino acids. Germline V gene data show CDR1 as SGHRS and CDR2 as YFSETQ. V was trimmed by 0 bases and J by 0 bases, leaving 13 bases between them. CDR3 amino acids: CASSLVGQRSSYNSPLHF. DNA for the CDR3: TGCGCCAGCAGCTTGGTCGGACAGAGAAGCTCCTATAATTCACCCCTCCACTTT. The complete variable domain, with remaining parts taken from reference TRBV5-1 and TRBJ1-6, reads KAGVTQTPRYLIKTRGQQVTLSCSPISGHRSVSWYQQTPGQGLQFLFEYFSETQRNKGNFPGRFSGRQFSNSRSEMNVSTLELGDSALYLCASSLVGQRSSYNSPLHFGNGTRLTVT.

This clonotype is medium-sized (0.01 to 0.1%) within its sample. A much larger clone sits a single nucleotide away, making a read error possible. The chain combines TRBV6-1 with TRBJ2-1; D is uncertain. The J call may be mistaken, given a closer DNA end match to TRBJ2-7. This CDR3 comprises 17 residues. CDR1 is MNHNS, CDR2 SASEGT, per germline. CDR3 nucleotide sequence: TGTGCCAGCAGTGAAATCCGCGGCTACCTTACCTACAATGAGCAGTACTTC. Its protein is CASSEIRGYLTYNEQYF.

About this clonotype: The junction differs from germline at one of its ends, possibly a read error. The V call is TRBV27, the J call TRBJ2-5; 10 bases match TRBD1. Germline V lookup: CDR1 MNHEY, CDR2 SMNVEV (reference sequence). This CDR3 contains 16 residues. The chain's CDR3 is CASSSPGTGDADIQNF. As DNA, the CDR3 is TGTGCCAGCAGTTCTCCCGGGACAGGGGATGCCGACATCCAGAACTTC.

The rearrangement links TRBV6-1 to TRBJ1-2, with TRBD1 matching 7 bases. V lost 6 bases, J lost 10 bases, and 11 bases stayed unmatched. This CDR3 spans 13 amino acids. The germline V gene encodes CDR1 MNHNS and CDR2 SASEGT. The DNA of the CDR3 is TGTGCCAGCAGGGGAGGGGGCGCAGGAGACTACACCTTC. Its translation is CASRGGGAGDYTF.

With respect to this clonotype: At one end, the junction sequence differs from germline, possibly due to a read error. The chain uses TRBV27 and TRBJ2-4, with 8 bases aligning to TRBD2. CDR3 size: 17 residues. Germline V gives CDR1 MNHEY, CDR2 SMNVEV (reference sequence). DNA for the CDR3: TGTGCCAGCAGTCGCGTCCCGGGGGGGAGTGCCAAAGACACGCAGTACTTT. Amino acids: CASSRVPGGSAKDTQYF.

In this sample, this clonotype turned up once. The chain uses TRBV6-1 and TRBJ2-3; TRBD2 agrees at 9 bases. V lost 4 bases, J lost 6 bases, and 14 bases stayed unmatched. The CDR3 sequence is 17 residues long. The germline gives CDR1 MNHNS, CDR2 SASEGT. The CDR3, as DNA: TGTGCCAGCAGTGGGAGTCGGGTAGCGGGAGTTGAGGATACGCAGTATTTT. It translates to CASSGSRVAGVEDTQYF.

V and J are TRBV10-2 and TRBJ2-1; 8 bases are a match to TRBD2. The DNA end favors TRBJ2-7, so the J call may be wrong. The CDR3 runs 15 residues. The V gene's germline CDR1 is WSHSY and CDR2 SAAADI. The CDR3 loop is CASSVAGPCHEEQYF. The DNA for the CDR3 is TGCGCCAGCAGTGTAGCGGGACCGTGCCACGAGGAGCAGTACTTC.

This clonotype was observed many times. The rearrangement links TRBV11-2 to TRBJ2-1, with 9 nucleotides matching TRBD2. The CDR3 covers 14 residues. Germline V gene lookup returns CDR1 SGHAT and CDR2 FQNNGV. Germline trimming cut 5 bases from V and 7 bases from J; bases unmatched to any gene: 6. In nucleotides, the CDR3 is TGTGCCAGCAGCCTTCTTAGCGGGAGAAATGAGCAGTTCTTC. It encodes CASSLLSGRNEQFF.

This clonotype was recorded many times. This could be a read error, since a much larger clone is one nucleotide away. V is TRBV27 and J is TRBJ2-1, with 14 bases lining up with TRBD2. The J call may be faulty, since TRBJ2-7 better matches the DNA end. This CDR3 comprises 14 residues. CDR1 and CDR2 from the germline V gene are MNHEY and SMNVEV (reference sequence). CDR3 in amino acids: CASSSGLAGAEQYF. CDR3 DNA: TGTGCCAGCAGTTCGGGACTAGCGGGAGCTGAGCAGTACTTC.

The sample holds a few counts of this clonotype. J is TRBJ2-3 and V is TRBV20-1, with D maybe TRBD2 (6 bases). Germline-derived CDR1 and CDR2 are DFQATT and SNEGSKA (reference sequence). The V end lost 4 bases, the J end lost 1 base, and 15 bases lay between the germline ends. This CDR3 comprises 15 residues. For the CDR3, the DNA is TGCAGTGCTAATCCGGCTAGGAGGGGCACAGATACGCAGTATTTT. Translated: CSANPARRGTDTQYF.

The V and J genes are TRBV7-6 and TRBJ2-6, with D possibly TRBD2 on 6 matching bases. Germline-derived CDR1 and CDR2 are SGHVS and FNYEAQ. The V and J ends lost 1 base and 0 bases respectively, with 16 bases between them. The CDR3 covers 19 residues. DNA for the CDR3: TGTGCCAGCAGCTTAGATCAGGTCGGGAGAGGCTCTGGGGCCAACGTCCTGACTTTC. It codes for CASSLDQVGRGSGANVLTF. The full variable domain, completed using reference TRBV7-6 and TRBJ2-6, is GAGVSQSPRYKVTKRGQDVALRCDPISGHVSLYWYRQALGQGPEFLTYFNYEAQQDKSGLPNDRFSAERPEGSISTLTIQRTEQRDSAMYRCASSLDQVGRGSGANVLTFGAGSRLTVL.

The CDR3 coding sequence is TGTGCCAGCAGTGGCGATCAGACAGTTTCGGGCACAGATACGCAGTATTTT. Protein: CASSGDQTVSGTDTQYF. V is TRBV6-1 and J is TRBJ2-3; D might be TRBD1 (5 bases). CDR1 and CDR2 from the germline V gene are MNHNS and SASEGT. V lost 4 bases and J lost 1, with 18 bases in between. The CDR3 contains 17 residues.

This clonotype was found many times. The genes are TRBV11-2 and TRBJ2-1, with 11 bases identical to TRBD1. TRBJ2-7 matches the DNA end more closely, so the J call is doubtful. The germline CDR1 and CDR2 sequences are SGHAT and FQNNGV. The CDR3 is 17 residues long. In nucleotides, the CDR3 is TGTGCCAGCAGCTTAGTCTGGGGGGACAGGGGGAAGAACGAGCAGTACTTC. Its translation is CASSLVWGDRGKNEQYF.

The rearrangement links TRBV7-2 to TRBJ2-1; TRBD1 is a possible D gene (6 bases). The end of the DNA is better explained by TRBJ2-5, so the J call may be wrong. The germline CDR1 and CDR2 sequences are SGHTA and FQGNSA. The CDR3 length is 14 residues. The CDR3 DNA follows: TGTGCCAGCAGCTTAGGGGGACATATGGAGACCCAGTACTTC. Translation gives CASSLGGHMETQYF.